This TCR beta chain is drawn from a study of shared clonotypes between healthy human individuals. Study summary: With ages of 18 to 49, the donors were a couple of women and a few men. Study-wide results and limits: Since donors were few, the genetic and exposure-history diversity represented was limited.

With 0 bases removed from V and 1 base from J, the gap between germline ends came to 14 bases. The CDR3 is 17 amino acids. Per the germline V gene, CDR1 is SGHRS and CDR2 is YFSETQ. Without sorting, samples used some 84 million PBMCs for genomic DNA. On this clone itself: Antigen: not known.

Assay: immunoSEQ multiplex PCR; the TCRdb copy retains only in-frame clones and omits some. The data contain fewer than 600,000 clones, roughly 79% of them singletons. The clonotype was recovered from a woman aged 40 to 50 in good health. Some clones in this sample may be carry-over from other donors' samples. The specimen sequenced was PBMCs. V is TRBV5-1 and J is TRBJ1-5; maybe TRBD1 (6 bases). The CDR3 reads CASSLAGGQISNQPQHF. The DNA of the CDR3 is TGCGCCAGCAGCTTGGCGGGGGGGCAGATAAGCAATCAGCCCCAGCATTTT.